This T cell receptor beta chain was sequenced during a study of vaccination effects on CD4 cells after COVID-19. In the study overall: Samples from a couple of convalescent patients were given 16 days and one week before vaccination.

TCRdb keeps only in-frame clones here, not all; method: immunoSEQ multiplex PCR. The data show roughly 25,000 clones, about 80% seen once. Sequencing followed a ViraFEST assay step that expanded antigen-specific CD4+ T cells with viral peptide pools. When around ten days of culture had elapsed, CD4+ T cells were isolated. Infection with SARS-CoV-2 occurred in the person between March and December 2020, and PCR confirmed it. Cultures received IL-2 medium that replaced half the medium on days 3 and 7. This CDR3 region has 13 residues. Trimming removed 1 base at V and 2 bases at J, with 6 bases between. Germline CDR1 SGHTA, CDR2 FQGNSA. Whole-study findings and limits: In the late period after vaccination, infection- and vaccine-induced clones contracted markedly.

On this clone itself: The antigen remains undetermined.

The starting material was CD4+ T cells from PBMCs cultured with HCoV-NL63 spike peptides, obtained before COVID-19 vaccination. This TCR came from a human donor who had a prior SARS-CoV-2 infection. This chain uses TRBV7-2 with TRBJ2-7; D remains ambiguous. The DNA for the CDR3 is TGTGCCAGCAGCTTAGTAGTAGCCTACGAGCAGTACTTC. This codes for CASSLVVAYEQYF. Based on the CDR3 plus reference TRBV7-2 and TRBJ2-7, the full variable domain is GAGVSQSPSNKVTEKGKDVELRCDPISGHTALYWYRQSLGQGLEFLIYFQGNSAPDKSGLPSDRFSAERTGGSVSTLTIQRTQQEDSAVYLCASSLVVAYEQYFGPGTRLTVT.